The rows below give T cell receptor beta chains drawn from one sample of a study of blood T cell repertoires in COVID-19. TCRdb's table, derived via immunoSEQ multiplex PCR, lists solely in-frame clones and lacks some. The sample has over 70,000 clones, 90% seen once. Sequenced: peripheral blood. The source is a young man with COVID-19, enrolled during active disease. The CDR3 runs from the conserved cysteine through the conserved F or W. D genes are given only for firm matches. Not all rows give a size; the values are once, few, many and, for expanded clones, a class.

V	J	D	size	CDR3	DNA
TRBV7-9	TRBJ2-2	-	-	CASSLRGRGTGELFF	TGTGCCAGCAGCTTGCGAGGGAGAGGTACCGGGGAGCTGTTTTTT
TRBV10-3	TRBJ2-1	TRBD2	-	CAISEPGLAGGCEQFF	TGTGCCATCAGTGAGCCGGGACTAGCGGGCGGTTGTGAGCAGTTCTTC
TRBV5-4	TRBJ2-2	-	-	CASSLPVPGHSNTGELFF	TGTGCCAGCAGCTTGCCCGTACCGGGACACAGCAACACCGGGGAGCTGTTTTTT
TRBV3-1/TRBV3-2	TRBJ2-7	-	-	CASSRSTPPSGTRYEQYF	TGTGCCAGCAGCAGAAGTACTCCTCCCAGCGGAACAAGGTACGAGCAGTACTTC
TRBV28	TRBJ1-2	-	-	CASSSPGSAYGYTF	TGTGCCAGCAGTTCCCCAGGTAGCGCGTATGGCTACACCTTC
TRBV7-9	TRBJ1-2	TRBD1	-	CASSPRTGLNYGYTF	TGTGCCAGCAGCCCTCGGACAGGGCTTAACTATGGCTACACCTTC
TRBV28	TRBJ2-7	-	-	CASSEPSRRRNYEQYF	TGTGCCAGCAGTGAACCCTCGCGGCGGAGAAACTACGAGCAGTACTTC
TRBV27	TRBJ1-2	-	-	CASSNSNYGYTF	TGTGCCAGCAGCAACAGTAACTATGGCTACACCTTC
TRBV20-1	TRBJ2-5	-	-	CSGDFQETQYF	TGCAGTGGGGACTTCCAAGAGACCCAGTACTTC
TRBV10-3	TRBJ1-3	TRBD1	-	CAIREEGADGGNTIYF	TGTGCCATCAGGGAGGAGGGGGCGGATGGTGGAAACACCATATATTTT
TRBV14	TRBJ2-1	-	-	CASSPVNSGEQFF	TGTGCCAGCAGCCCAGTCAACAGTGGTGAGCAGTTCTTC
TRBV6-5	TRBJ1-5	TRBD1	-	CASRLGQGYQPQHF	TGTGCCAGCAGACTTGGACAGGGTTATCAGCCCCAGCATTTT
TRBV6-5	TRBJ2-7	-	-	CASSYSFSAPSGEQYF	TGTGCCAGCAGTTACTCCTTCTCGGCCCCCTCGGGGGAGCAGTACTTC
TRBV28	TRBJ1-5	-	-	CASSPSAAIQPQHF	TGTGCCAGCAGTCCCTCAGCGGCAATTCAGCCCCAGCATTTT
TRBV9	TRBJ1-5	-	once	CASSVSGGGNQPQHF	TGTGCCAGCAGCGTAAGCGGTGGTGGTAATCAGCCCCAGCATTTT
TRBV7-2	TRBJ2-3	TRBD1	-	CASSLQQGPDTQYF	TGTGCCAGCAGCTTACAACAGGGGCCCGATACGCAGTATTTT
TRBV7-2	TRBJ1-5	-	-	CASSLVWQGHQPQHF	TGTGCCAGCAGCTTAGTTTGGCAGGGCCATCAGCCCCAGCATTTT
TRBV10-3	TRBJ2-3	TRBD2	-	CAISESTSGLTFASTDTQYF	TGTGCCATCAGTGAGTCGACTAGCGGGCTTACGTTTGCTAGCACAGATACGCAGTATTTT
TRBV7-8	TRBJ1-2	TRBD1	-	CASSLVAPGQGDDGYTF	TGTGCCAGCAGCTTAGTAGCACCGGGACAGGGGGACGATGGCTACACCTTC
TRBV19	TRBJ1-6	TRBD1	-	CASSTGTDNSPLHF	TGTGCCAGTTCCACCGGGACAGACAATTCACCCCTCCACTTT
TRBV9	TRBJ2-2	TRBD1	-	CASGIGGQGAVGELFF	TGTGCCAGCGGCATTGGGGGACAGGGAGCGGTCGGGGAGCTGTTTTTT
TRBV5-6	TRBJ2-7	TRBD1	few	CASSLDRGREQYF	TGTGCCAGCAGCCTAGACAGGGGGCGGGAGCAGTACTTC
TRBV30	TRBJ2-1	TRBD2	few	CAWRILAGGGDPYNEQFF	TGTGCCTGGAGAATACTAGCGGGAGGGGGTGACCCCTACAATGAGCAGTTCTTC
TRBV7-2	TRBJ2-7	-	-	CASSFGHGPYEQYF	TGTGCCAGCAGCTTTGGACATGGCCCCTACGAGCAGTACTTC
TRBV4-2	TRBJ1-5	TRBD1	-	CASSQDHWTGEWSNQPQHF	TGTGCCAGCAGCCAAGATCATTGGACAGGGGAGTGGAGCAATCAGCCCCAGCATTTT